What follows is one T cell receptor (beta chain) and its context. The antigen is undetermined. The sample comes from a study of cytomegalovirus exposure and HLA in healthy donors. Overall study results and limits: HLA alleles were associated with 15,000 to 20,000 TCR beta sequences in a later analysis at 0.05 false discovery rate. Association of a missense DCLRE1C variant with TCR beta V- and J-gene trimming was reported in a later analysis.

The primer mix had 60 Vbeta and 13 Jbeta primers. Method: immunoSEQ multiplex PCR; TCRdb's copy keeps in-frame clones and lacks some. The sample includes about 110,000 clones. The CDR3 runs 15 residues. The germline V gene encodes CDR1 MDHEN and CDR2 SYDVKM. V gave up 7 bases and J gave up 7 bases, with 20 bases separating them. The TCR sequence derives from a man in his thirties or forties in good health and CMV-seronegative. Sequencing input: PBMCs. The V gene is TRBV28, the J gene TRBJ1-5, with a possible D match to TRBD1 (5 bases). CDR3 DNA: TGTGCCAGCATTCCTGGAGGAGGGACGTGGCAGCCCCAGCATTTT. Translated: CASIPGGGTWQPQHF.